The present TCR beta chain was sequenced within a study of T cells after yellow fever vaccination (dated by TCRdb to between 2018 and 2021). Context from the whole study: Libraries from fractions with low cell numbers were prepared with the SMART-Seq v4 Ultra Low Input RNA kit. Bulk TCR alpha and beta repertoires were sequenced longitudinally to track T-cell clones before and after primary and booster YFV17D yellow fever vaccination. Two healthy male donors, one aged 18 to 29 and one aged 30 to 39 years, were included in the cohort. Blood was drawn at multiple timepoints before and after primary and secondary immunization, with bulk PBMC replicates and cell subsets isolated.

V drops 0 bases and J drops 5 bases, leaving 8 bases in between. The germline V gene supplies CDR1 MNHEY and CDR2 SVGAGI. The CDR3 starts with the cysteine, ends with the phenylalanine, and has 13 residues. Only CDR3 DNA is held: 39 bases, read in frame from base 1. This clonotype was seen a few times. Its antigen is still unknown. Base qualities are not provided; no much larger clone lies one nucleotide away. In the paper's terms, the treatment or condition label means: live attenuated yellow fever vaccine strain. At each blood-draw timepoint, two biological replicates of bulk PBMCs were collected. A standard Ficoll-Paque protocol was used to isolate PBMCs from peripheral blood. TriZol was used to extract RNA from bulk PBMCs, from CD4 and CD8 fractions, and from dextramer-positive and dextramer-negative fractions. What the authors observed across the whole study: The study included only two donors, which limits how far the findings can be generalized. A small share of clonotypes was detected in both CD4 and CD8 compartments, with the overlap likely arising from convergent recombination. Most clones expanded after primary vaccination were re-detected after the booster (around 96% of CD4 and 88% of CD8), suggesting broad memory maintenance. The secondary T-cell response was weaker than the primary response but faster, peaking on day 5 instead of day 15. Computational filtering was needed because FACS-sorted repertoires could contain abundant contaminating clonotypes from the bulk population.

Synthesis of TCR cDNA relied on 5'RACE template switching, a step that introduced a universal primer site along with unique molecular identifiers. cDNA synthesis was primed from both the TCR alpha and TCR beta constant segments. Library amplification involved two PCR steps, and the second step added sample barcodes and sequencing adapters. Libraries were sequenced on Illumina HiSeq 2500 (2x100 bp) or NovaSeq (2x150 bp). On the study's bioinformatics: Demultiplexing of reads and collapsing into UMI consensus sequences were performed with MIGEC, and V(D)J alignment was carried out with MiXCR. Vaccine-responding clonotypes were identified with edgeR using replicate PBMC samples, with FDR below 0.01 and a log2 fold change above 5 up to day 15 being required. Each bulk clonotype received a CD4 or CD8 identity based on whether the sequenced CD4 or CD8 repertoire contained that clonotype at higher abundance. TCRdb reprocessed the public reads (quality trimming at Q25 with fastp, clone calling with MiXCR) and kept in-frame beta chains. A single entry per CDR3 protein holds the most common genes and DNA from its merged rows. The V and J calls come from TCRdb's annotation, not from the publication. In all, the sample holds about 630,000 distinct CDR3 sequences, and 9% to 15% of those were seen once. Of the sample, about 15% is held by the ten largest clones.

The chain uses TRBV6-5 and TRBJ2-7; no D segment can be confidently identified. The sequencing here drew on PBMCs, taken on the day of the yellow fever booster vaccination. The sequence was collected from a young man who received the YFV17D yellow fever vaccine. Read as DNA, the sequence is TGTGCCAGCAGTTACTCGACTTGGGACGAGCAGTACTTC. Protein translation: CASSYSTWDEQYF.